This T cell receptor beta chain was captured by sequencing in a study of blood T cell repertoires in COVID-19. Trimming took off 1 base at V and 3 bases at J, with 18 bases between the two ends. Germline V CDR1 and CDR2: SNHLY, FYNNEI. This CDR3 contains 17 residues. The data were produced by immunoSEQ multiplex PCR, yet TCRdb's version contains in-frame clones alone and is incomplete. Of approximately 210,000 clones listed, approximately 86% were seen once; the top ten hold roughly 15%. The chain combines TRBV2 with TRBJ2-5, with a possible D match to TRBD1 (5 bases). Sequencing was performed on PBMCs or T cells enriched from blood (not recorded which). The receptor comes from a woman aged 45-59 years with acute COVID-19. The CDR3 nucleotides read TGTGCCAGCAGTGAAGATCCCGGCAGGGTGGTGGAAGAGACCCAGTACTTC. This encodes CASSEDPGRVVEETQYF.